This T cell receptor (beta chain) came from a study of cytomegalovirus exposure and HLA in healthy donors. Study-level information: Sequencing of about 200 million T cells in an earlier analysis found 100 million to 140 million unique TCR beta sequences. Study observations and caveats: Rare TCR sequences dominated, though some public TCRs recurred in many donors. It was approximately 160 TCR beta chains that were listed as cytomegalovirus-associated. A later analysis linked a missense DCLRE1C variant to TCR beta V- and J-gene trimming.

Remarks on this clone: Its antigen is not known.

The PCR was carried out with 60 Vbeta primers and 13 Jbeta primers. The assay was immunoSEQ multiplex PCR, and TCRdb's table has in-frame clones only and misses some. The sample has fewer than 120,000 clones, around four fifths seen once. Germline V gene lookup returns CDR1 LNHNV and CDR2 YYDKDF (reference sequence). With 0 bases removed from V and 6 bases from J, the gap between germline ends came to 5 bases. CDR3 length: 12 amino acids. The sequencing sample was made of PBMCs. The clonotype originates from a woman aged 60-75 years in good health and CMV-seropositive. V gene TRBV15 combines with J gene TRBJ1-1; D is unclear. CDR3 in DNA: TGTGCCACCAGCAGAGATCTTCCTGAAGCTTTCTTT. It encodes CATSRDLPEAFF.